Following are 14 T cell receptor beta chains from one sample sequenced in a study of T cells after yellow fever vaccination. One entry per CDR3 protein, called by TCRdb with MiXCR from the 5' RACE reads. The sample holds 450,000 to 550,000 distinct CDR3 sequences; around a fifth are singletons and the top ten take about 16%. The input for sequencing was PBMCs, taken around 3 weeks after the first yellow fever vaccination. These receptor sequences come from a man between 18 and 35 years old who received the YFV17D yellow fever vaccine.

This chain connects TRBV5-1 to TRBJ2-1; 12 bases map to TRBD2. CDR1 and CDR2 from the germline V gene are SGHRS and YFSETQ. With V trimmed by 0 bases and J by 4 bases, 2 bases remained unmatched. The length of the CDR3 is 16 residues. The chain's CDR3 is CASSLETSGGYNEQFF. The DNA for the CDR3 is TGCGCCAGCAGCTTGGAGACTAGCGGGGGTTACAATGAGCAGTTCTTC.

The chain links TRBV5-5 to TRBJ2-7, with unresolved D. Germline CDR1 is SGHKS and CDR2 is YYEKEE (reference sequence). The CDR3 has 16 residues. V lost 3 bases, J lost 0 bases, and 16 bases lay in between. CDR3 sequence (DNA): TGTGCCAGCAGCTCCGCCCCTGGGTCTAACTCCTACGAGCAGTACTTC. It yields the protein CASSSAPGSNSYEQYF.

J is TRBJ1-5 and V is TRBV7-2; no definite D call. V was trimmed by 1 base and J by 0 bases, leaving 13 bases between them. The CDR3 extends over 17 amino acids. Germline V gene sequence: CDR1 SGHTA, CDR2 FQGNSA. The CDR3 DNA reads as TGTGCCAGCAGCTTAGTCGGGTCCCCTAATAGCAATCAGCCCCAGCATTTT. Protein sequence: CASSLVGSPNSNQPQHF.

This chain connects TRBV20-1 to TRBJ2-2, with D perhaps matching TRBD1 or TRBD2 (5 bases each). The CDR3 extends over 17 amino acids. The germline gives CDR1 DFQATT, CDR2 SNEGSKA (reference sequence). The germline V and J ends were trimmed by 5 bases and 3 bases, with 22 bases remaining between them. CDR3: CSAGGITGTGDTGELFF. Here the CDR3 DNA reads TGCAGTGCTGGGGGAATCACGGGAACCGGGGACACCGGGGAGCTGTTTTTT.

This clonotype was counted a few times. The V and J genes are TRBV6-2 or TRBV6-3 and TRBJ1-1, with 8 bases that match TRBD1. The CDR3 consists of 14 residues. V trimming: 5 bases; J trimming: 2 bases; junction bases outside the gene matches: 4. Germline CDR1 MNHEY, CDR2 SVGEGT. DNA of the CDR3: TGTGCCAGCAGTGTACAGGGGGGCAACACTGAAGCTTTCTTT. It specifies CASSVQGGNTEAFF.

This clonotype was found a few times. The genes are TRBV3-1 and TRBJ1-4; a possible D gene is TRBD1 (5 bases). Germline V CDR1 and CDR2: LGHDT, YNNKEL (reference sequence). The CDR3 consists of 17 residues. The ends were cut back, 0 bases at V and 3 bases at J, with 14 bases in the middle. CDR3 DNA: TGTGCCAGCAGCCAAGATCAGAAGGGGTCTCCTAATGAAAAACTGTTTTTT. Translating gives CASSQDQKGSPNEKLFF.

V gene TRBV27 combines with J gene TRBJ2-1, with 7 nucleotides matching TRBD2. V gave up 2 bases and J gave up 4 bases; unmatched junction bases: 5. This CDR3 comprises 15 residues. Germline V lookup: CDR1 MNHEY, CDR2 SMNVEV (reference sequence). This CDR3 reads CASSLTGGGYNEQFF. For the CDR3, the DNA is TGTGCCAGCAGTTTAACGGGGGGTGGGTACAATGAGCAGTTCTTC.

The chain joins TRBV18 to TRBJ1-2; D not certain. The V end was cut by 2 bases, the J end by 4 bases, with 8 bases between. From germline, CDR1 is KGHSH and CDR2 LQKENI. The length of the CDR3 is 13 residues. This chain's CDR3 is CASSPREAYGYTF. DNA for the CDR3: TGTGCCAGCTCACCAAGGGAGGCCTATGGCTACACCTTC.

This clonotype was seen more than once but under ten times. The V call is TRBV5-4, the J call TRBJ2-5; weak D call: TRBD2 (6 bases). Germline V CDR1 and CDR2: SGHNT, YYREEE (reference sequence). This CDR3 has 16 residues. The germline V and J ends were trimmed by 0 bases and 1 base, with 13 bases remaining between them. The DNA for the CDR3 is TGTGCCAGCAGCTTGGAACCGGGACTCGCCCAAGAGACCCAGTACTTC. This encodes CASSLEPGLAQETQYF. The full variable domain, rest sourced from reference TRBV5-4 and TRBJ2-5, is ETGVTQSPTHLIKTRGQQVTLRCSSQSGHNTVSWYQQALGQGPQFIFQYYREEENGRGNFPPRFSGLQFPNYSSELNVNALELDDSALYLCASSLEPGLAQETQYFGPGTRLLVL.

This chain joins TRBV12-3 or TRBV12-4 and TRBJ1-2; D unresolved. There are 13 residues in the CDR3. Trimming left V 6 bases short and J 7 bases short, with 15 bases between. The CDR3 DNA is TGTGCCAGCAGCCTGGACCTCGAGGGTGGCTACACCTTC. Amino acid sequence: CASSLDLEGGYTF.

This rearrangement joins TRBV28 to TRBJ1-5, with D possibly being TRBD1 (5 bases). V was shortened by 4 bases and J by 5 bases, with 12 bases between the two germline ends. The CDR3 is made up of 14 amino acids. Looked up from germline, CDR1 is MDHEN and CDR2 is SYDVKM. CDR3 loop: CASSSSGIHQPQHF. The CDR3 DNA follows: TGTGCCAGCAGTTCTTCAGGGATCCATCAGCCCCAGCATTTT. The full variable domain, rest sourced from reference TRBV28 and TRBJ1-5, is DVKVTQSSRYLVKRTGEKVFLECVQDMDHENMFWYRQDPGLGLRLIYFSYDVKMKEKGDIPEGYSVSREKKERFSLILESASTNQTSMYLCASSSSGIHQPQHFGDGTRLSIL.

This clonotype was recorded a few times. V is TRBV7-3 and J is TRBJ2-3, with 7 bases identical to TRBD2. From germline, CDR1 is SGHTA and CDR2 FQGTGA. This CDR3 region has 16 residues. V was clipped by 5 bases and J by 5 bases; unmatched bases: 13. The CDR3 is CASSAGRGELGDTQYF. The CDR3 DNA follows: TGTGCCAGCAGCGCCGGACGGGGGGAACTGGGAGATACGCAGTATTTT.

This sequence joins TRBV5-1 and TRBJ2-1; 13 positions match TRBD2. The CDR3 is made up of 19 amino acids. In germline, CDR1 is SGHRS, CDR2 YFSETQ. After removal of 0 bases from V and 0 bases from J, the junction contained 6 bases not matched to a gene. CDR3 sequence (DNA): TGCGCCAGCAGCTTGGGATTTACTAGCGGGGGGGGCTCCTACAATGAGCAGTTCTTC. Protein: CASSLGFTSGGGSYNEQFF.

This clonotype was detected a few times. The chain recombines TRBV11-2 with TRBJ2-5, with TRBD2 as a possible D gene (5 bases). The germline gives CDR1 SGHAT, CDR2 FQNNGV. The V end was cut by 6 bases, the J end by 3 bases, with 17 bases between. The CDR3 loop spans 15 amino acids. For the CDR3, the DNA is TGTGCCAGCAGTCCGACATTCCGGGGAGAAGAGACCCAGTACTTC. Amino acid sequence: CASSPTFRGEETQYF.